This record covers a single TCR beta chain. Its specificity is not known. The entry originates in a study of CD8+ T cells in alopecia areata. The study's findings and limits: Elevated clonality characterized lesional scalp relative to normal scalp, particularly in alopecia totalis/universalis. Scalp sequencing also captures normal skin's resident alphabeta T cells.

The CDR3 totals 14 residues. Trimming took 3 bases from V and 4 from J; bases not matched to a gene: 5. The germline V gene encodes CDR1 SGDLS and CDR2 YYNGEE. PBMC-derived CD4+ and CD8+ T cells were sorted. Following RNA extraction, reverse transcription yielded cDNA that acted as the sequencing template. Measured with immunoSEQ multiplex PCR; TCRdb has only the in-frame clones, and not every one. The sample holds fewer than 200,000 clones, 59% seen once. This TCR derives from a human donor with alopecia areata. Sequences were derived from CD4+ T cells sorted from blood, sampled at week 0. The chain links TRBV9 to TRBJ1-1, with 8 bases fitting TRBD1. DNA of the CDR3: TGTGCCAGCAGCGGAGACAGGGGAACCACTGAAGCTTTCTTT. Translating gives CASSGDRGTTEAFF.